These T cell receptor beta chains were read from a single sample in a study of blood T cell repertoires in COVID-19. Sequencing was performed with immunoSEQ multiplex PCR; in TCRdb, only in-frame clones are kept and a portion is missing. The top ten hold approximately 2% of the sample, which has roughly 130,000 clones, more than 70% seen once. The sample comprised peripheral blood. The source is a man between 70 and 80 years old with acute or convalescent COVID-19. Each CDR3 is given with its conserved first and last residue. D genes are given only for firm matches. Clone size is not always given. Where it is, it says once, few, many or a class for expanded clones.

V: TRBV4-2
J: TRBJ2-7
D: TRBD1
size: -
DNA: TGTGCCAGCAGCCAAGGACAGGGCGCAGGCTACGAGCAGTACTTC
CDR3: CASSQGQGAGYEQYF

V: TRBV11-2
J: TRBJ1-5
D: -
size: -
DNA: TGTGCCAGCAGCCTACAGGAGAATCAGCCCCAGCATTTT
CDR3: CASSLQENQPQHF

V: TRBV27
J: TRBJ1-5
D: TRBD1
size: -
DNA: TGTGCCAGCAGTTTTTCCCCACAGGGGGTAAGCAATCAGCCCCAGCATTTT
CDR3: CASSFSPQGVSNQPQHF

V: TRBV5-4
J: TRBJ1-2
D: -
size: -
DNA: TGTGCCAGCAGCTTAAGGCAGGGGAACTATGGCTACACCTTC
CDR3: CASSLRQGNYGYTF

V: TRBV7-8
J: TRBJ2-7
D: TRBD2
size: -
DNA: TGTGCCAGCAGCTTAGCGACACTAGCGGGGGCCTCTAGCTCCTACGAGCAGTACTTC
CDR3: CASSLATLAGASSSYEQYF

V: TRBV27
J: TRBJ2-7
D: TRBD2
size: -
DNA: TGTGCCAGCAGTCCCTCGGCTAGCGGGCGCACCTACGAGCAGTACTTC
CDR3: CASSPSASGRTYEQYF

V: TRBV11-2
J: TRBJ1-3
D: -
size: once
DNA: TGTGCCAGCAGCGATTCCCACAGGGCTGGAAACACCATATATTTT
CDR3: CASSDSHRAGNTIYF

V: TRBV28
J: TRBJ2-7
D: -
size: -
DNA: TGTGCCAGCAGAGGGCAGGGGAGGGTCGAGCAGTACTTC
CDR3: CASRGQGRVEQYF

V: TRBV3-1/TRBV3-2
J: TRBJ1-6
D: -
size: -
DNA: TGTGCCAGCAGCCAAGAGGGACTGCTCAATTCACCCCTCCACTTT
CDR3: CASSQEGLLNSPLHF

V: TRBV2
J: TRBJ1-2
D: TRBD1
size: -
DNA: TGTGCCAGCAGTGGGGACAGCCAAACGAGTGGCTACACCTTC
CDR3: CASSGDSQTSGYTF

V: TRBV6-5
J: TRBJ2-7
D: -
size: -
DNA: TGTGCCAGCAGGTCTTCGACGGGTGTCTCCTACGAGCAGTACTTC
CDR3: CASRSSTGVSYEQYF

V: TRBV28
J: TRBJ1-3
D: -
size: -
DNA: TGTGCCAGCAGTTTAGGACAGACCCATGGAAACACCATATATTTT
CDR3: CASSLGQTHGNTIYF

V: TRBV2
J: TRBJ1-6
D: TRBD1
size: -
DNA: TGTGCCAGCACTATACCCCGGGACAGAAATTCACCCCTCCACTTT
CDR3: CASTIPRDRNSPLHF

V: TRBV5-4
J: TRBJ1-1
D: -
size: -
DNA: TGTGCCAGCAGCTTACAAGAGAACACTGAAGCTTTCTTT
CDR3: CASSLQENTEAFF

V: TRBV4-1
J: TRBJ1-3
D: TRBD1
size: -
DNA: TGCGCCAGCAGCCCGCGGACAGGGACAGGAAACACCATATATTTT
CDR3: CASSPRTGTGNTIYF

V: TRBV11-2
J: TRBJ2-7
D: -
size: once
DNA: TGTGCCAGCAGCTTAGAGGTCTCGACATTCTACGAGCAGTACTTC
CDR3: CASSLEVSTFYEQYF

V: TRBV5-5
J: TRBJ2-6
D: -
size: -
DNA: TGTGCCAGCAGCTTGGACATCAGGGTCTCTGGGGCCAACGTCCTGACTTTC
CDR3: CASSLDIRVSGANVLTF

V: TRBV7-2
J: TRBJ2-2
D: TRBD1
size: -
DNA: TGTGCCAGCAGCCGCGGGACAGGGGGTATCGGGGAGCTGTTTTTT
CDR3: CASSRGTGGIGELFF

V: TRBV20-1
J: TRBJ2-1
D: TRBD1
size: -
DNA: TGCAGTCCTCGTGGGGACAGGGCATACAATGAGCAGTTCTTC
CDR3: CSPRGDRAYNEQFF

V: TRBV14
J: TRBJ2-7
D: -
size: many
DNA: TGTGCCAGCAGCCACAGAGGAGAGGTCGAGCAGTACTTC
CDR3: CASSHRGEVEQYF

V: TRBV2
J: TRBJ2-3
D: -
size: -
DNA: TGTGCCAGCAGTTCTTTAGCGGATAGCACAGATACGCAGTATTTT
CDR3: CASSSLADSTDTQYF

V: TRBV6-2/TRBV6-3
J: TRBJ2-1
D: -
size: -
DNA: TGTGCCAGCAGTCGGGGACTCGGACACAATGAGCAGTTCTTC
CDR3: CASSRGLGHNEQFF

V: TRBV28
J: TRBJ2-2
D: TRBD2
size: -
DNA: TGTGCCAGCAGTTTAAACGGACTAGCGGGGGGTACCGGGGAGCTGTTTTTT
CDR3: CASSLNGLAGGTGELFF

V: TRBV19
J: TRBJ1-2
D: TRBD1
size: -
DNA: TGTGCCAGTAGTTTTCTGACAGGGGGCAACTATGGCTACACCTTC
CDR3: CASSFLTGGNYGYTF

V: TRBV7-6
J: TRBJ2-2
D: TRBD2
size: once
DNA: TGTGCCAGCAGCGACATGCGACTAGCGCCCGGGGAGCTGTTTTTT
CDR3: CASSDMRLAPGELFF

V: TRBV25-1
J: TRBJ1-2
D: -
size: -
DNA: TGTGCCAGCAGTGGGGGGACGGGAGCTAACTATGGCTACACCTTC
CDR3: CASSGGTGANYGYTF